The 27 T cell receptor beta chains given below trace back to one sample, sequenced in a study of blood T cell repertoires in COVID-19. TCRdb keeps only in-frame clones here, not all; method: immunoSEQ multiplex PCR. The repertoire has about 210,000 clones, about 86% of them found once; the top ten carry less than 3%. Sequences were obtained from peripheral blood. These receptors all come from a man aged 45 to 65 with active or convalescent COVID-19.

This clone has a handful of counts. This chain uses TRBV19 with TRBJ2-7; D is perhaps TRBD2 (5 bases). The CDR3 sequence is 14 residues long. Trimming took off 6 bases at V and 0 bases at J, with 12 bases between the two ends. Germline CDR1 LNHDA, CDR2 SQIVND (reference sequence). The CDR3 here is CASSLGGLSYEQYF. The CDR3 DNA is TGTGCCAGTAGCCTTGGAGGCCTCTCCTACGAGCAGTACTTC.

The chain couples TRBV7-2 to TRBJ2-1; 7 bases fit TRBD1. Trimming removed 0 bases from V and 3 bases from J; junction bases left unmatched: 8. CDR1 SGHTA and CDR2 FQGNSA come from the germline V gene. CDR3 length equals 17 residues. The CDR3 here is CASSLAAGTVIYNEQFF. Here the CDR3 DNA reads TGTGCCAGCAGCTTAGCGGCCGGGACAGTTATCTACAATGAGCAGTTCTTC.

The gene calls are TRBV28 and TRBJ1-5; D is unclear. V dropped 6 bases and J dropped 0 bases, with 15 bases sitting between them. This CDR3 region has 16 residues. Germline CDR1 MDHEN, CDR2 SYDVKM. The CDR3 DNA is TGTGCCAGCAGACCTACACTAGGGCATAGCAATCAGCCCCAGCATTTT. Protein: CASRPTLGHSNQPQHF.

The rearrangement links TRBV4-1 to TRBJ2-1; the match to TRBD1 covers 8 bases. V shed 0 bases and J 4 bases; nucleotides not matched to a gene: 5. The CDR3 extends over 16 amino acids. Germline V gene lookup returns CDR1 MGHRA and CDR2 YSYEKL. The CDR3, as DNA: TGCGCCAGCAGCCAAGAAGGAACAGGGGGGTACAATGAGCAGTTCTTC. This codes for CASSQEGTGGYNEQFF.

This clone was observed once. The V call is TRBV5-1, the J call TRBJ2-3, with 9 bases that match TRBD2. With 4 bases clipped from V and 0 bases from J, the junction kept 9 bases outside the gene matches. The CDR3 length is 17 residues. The germline CDR1 and CDR2 sequences are SGHRS and YFSETQ. The CDR3 region is CASSPNPAGGSTDTQYF. The CDR3 nucleotides are TGCGCCAGCAGCCCCAATCCAGCGGGAGGCAGCACAGATACGCAGTATTTT.

CDR3 DNA sequence: TGCGCCAGCAGCTTGGCCACAGGGGTTGGGGAGCAGTTCTTC. Its protein product is CASSLATGVGEQFF. The genes are TRBV5-1 and TRBJ2-1; TRBD1 agrees at 7 bases. CDR3 length: 14 amino acids. Losses at the gene ends were 0 bases for V and 10 bases for J; bases not matched to a gene: 7. Germline V lookup: CDR1 SGHRS, CDR2 YFSETQ.

This chain joins TRBV14 and TRBJ2-7; 8 bases are shared with TRBD1. CDR1 is SGHDN and CDR2 is FVKESK in the germline V gene. V gave up 5 bases and J gave up 8 bases; unmatched junction bases: 8. The CDR3 is 13 amino acids. Written as DNA, the CDR3 is TGTGCCAGCAGCGGACAGGGCTTGGGAAAGCAGTACTTC. It is translated as CASSGQGLGKQYF.

The J gene is TRBJ2-1, the V gene TRBV7-9; TRBD1 matches 12 bases. The length of the CDR3 is 15 residues. Trimming at V came to 5 bases and at J to 8 bases, leaving 7 bases not matched to a gene. In germline, CDR1 is SEHNR, CDR2 FQNEAQ (reference sequence). CDR3 in amino acids: CASSLGQGARDEQFF. DNA of the CDR3: TGTGCCAGCAGCCTGGGACAGGGGGCCCGGGATGAGCAGTTCTTC.

This chain joins TRBV13 and TRBJ1-1; a weak D match, TRBD1 (6 bases). This CDR3 comprises 12 residues. Germline V CDR1 and CDR2: PRHDT, FYEKMQ (reference sequence). V dropped 7 bases and J dropped 3 bases, with 9 bases sitting between them. CDR3 loop: CASTGQYTEAFF. CDR3 bases: TGTGCCAGCACGGGACAATACACTGAAGCTTTCTTT. The full variable domain, rest sourced from reference TRBV13 and TRBJ1-1, is AAGVIQSPRHLIKEKRETATLKCYPIPRHDTVYWYQQGPGQDPQFLISFYEKMQSDKGSIPDRFSAQQFSDYHSELNMSSLELGDSALYFCASTGQYTEAFFGQGTRLTVV.

The chain couples TRBV30 to TRBJ2-7; the D gene is possibly TRBD2 (7 bases). The CDR3 has 15 amino acids. Per the germline V gene, CDR1 is GTSNPN and CDR2 is SVGIG (reference sequence). V was trimmed by 4 bases and J by 1 base, leaving 17 bases between them. The CDR3 sequence is CAWTGGRRGSYEQYF. DNA of the CDR3: TGTGCCTGGACGGGAGGAAGAAGGGGGTCCTACGAGCAGTACTTC.

The rearrangement links TRBV7-2 to TRBJ1-4; D unresolved. Germline assignment: CDR1 SGHTA and CDR2 FQGNSA. V was clipped by 3 bases and J by 11 bases, with 22 bases between them. The CDR3 contains 16 residues. CDR3 sequence: CASSLGAETIHEKLFF. CDR3 coding DNA: TGTGCCAGCAGCTTGGGAGCAGAGACCATCCACGAGAAACTGTTTTTT.

V is TRBV5-1 and J is TRBJ1-2; possible D gene TRBD1, 5 bases. This CDR3 comprises 14 residues. The germline V gene encodes CDR1 SGHRS and CDR2 YFSETQ. V was shortened by 3 bases and J by 8 bases, with 17 bases between the two germline ends. This CDR3 is CASSSDTLLRGYTF. The CDR3 nucleotides are TGCGCCAGCAGCTCGGACACCCTACTGCGGGGCTACACCTTC.

This clone was seen just once. The V call is TRBV27, the J call TRBJ1-2; 8 bases line up with TRBD1. CDR3 length: 16 amino acids. V lost 3 bases and J lost 4; bases outside the gene matches: 10. CDR1 is MNHEY and CDR2 is SMNVEV in the germline V gene (reference sequence). CDR3 protein: CASSFWVRGQGYGYTF. DNA for the CDR3: TGTGCCAGCAGTTTTTGGGTCAGGGGGCAGGGCTATGGCTACACCTTC.

This clone was counted only a few times. CDR3 protein: CAWSVFTTGKNSPLHF. The CDR3 region has the DNA TGTGCCTGGAGTGTCTTTACGACAGGGAAAAATTCACCCCTCCACTTT. V and J are TRBV30 and TRBJ1-6; 7 positions match TRBD1. Trimming removed 0 bases from V and 7 bases from J; junction bases left unmatched: 9. Germline V CDR1 and CDR2: GTSNPN, SVGIG (reference sequence). The length of the CDR3 is 16 residues. The full variable domain, completed using reference TRBV30 and TRBJ1-6, is SQTIHQWPATLVQPVGSPLSLECTVEGTSNPNLYWYRQAAGRGLQLLFYSVGIGQISSEVPQNLSASRPQDRQFILSSKKLLLSDSGFYLCAWSVFTTGKNSPLHFGNGTRLTVT.

This chain joins TRBV28 and TRBJ2-7; TRBD1 is a possible D gene (6 bases). The germline gives CDR1 MDHEN, CDR2 SYDVKM. This CDR3 comprises 12 residues. Deletions cut 8 bases from V and 1 base from J, with 9 bases between. Here the CDR3 DNA reads TGTGCCAGCCGGACAGTATCCTACGAGCAGTACTTC. Protein: CASRTVSYEQYF.

This rearrangement joins TRBV12-5 to TRBJ2-2; 9 bases align to TRBD1. Germline-derived CDR1 and CDR2 are LGHNT and FRNRAP. The CDR3 spans 18 residues. V lost 0 bases and J lost 3; bases outside the gene matches: 8. The CDR3 DNA follows: TGTGCTAGTGGTTTGGTAACGGACGGGACAGGGTACACCGGGGAGCTGTTTTTT. Translated, it gives CASGLVTDGTGYTGELFF.

At least ten counts were recorded for this clone. The rearrangement uses TRBV14 and TRBJ1-1; D uncertain. V lost 1 base to trimming and J lost 5 bases, with 5 bases between them. The CDR3 is made up of 12 amino acids. Germline CDR1 SGHDN, CDR2 FVKESK. The CDR3 nucleotides read TGTGCCAGCAGCCAAGGGCTGACTGAAGCTTTCTTT. It yields the protein CASSQGLTEAFF.

The chain's CDR3 is CASSRQSSSYEQYF. DNA of the CDR3: TGTGCCAGCAGTCGACAGTCCAGCTCCTACGAGCAGTACTTC. The chain carries TRBV9 and TRBJ2-7; a weak D match, TRBD1 (5 bases). CDR1 SGDLS and CDR2 YYNGEE come from the germline V gene. V was cut by 5 bases and J by 0 bases, with 12 bases left in between. This CDR3 has 14 residues.

To note about this clone: This sample also contains other DNA sequences that code for the same CDR3. This chain links TRBV7-2 with TRBJ2-3; D call uncertain. Germline lookup yields CDR1 SGHTA and CDR2 FQGNSA. This CDR3 has 14 residues. V lost 3 bases to trimming and J lost 0 bases, with 7 bases between them. CDR3 coding DNA: TGTGCCAGCAGCTTGGGCAGAAGCACAGATACGCAGTATTTT. This sequence encodes CASSLGRSTDTQYF. Full variable domain (missing parts from reference TRBV7-2 and TRBJ2-3): GAGVSQSPSNKVTEKGKDVELRCDPISGHTALYWYRQSLGQGLEFLIYFQGNSAPDKSGLPSDRFSAERTGGSVSTLTIQRTQQEDSAVYLCASSLGRSTDTQYFGPGTRLTVL.

The chain links TRBV28 to TRBJ1-1, with D unclear. There are 15 residues in the CDR3. The germline gives CDR1 MDHEN, CDR2 SYDVKM. Trimming took 5 bases from V and 0 from J, leaving 13 bases between them. The CDR3 bases are TGTGCCAGCAGTCCTCTGACTAAAGTGAACACTGAAGCTTTCTTT. It translates to CASSPLTKVNTEAFF.

CDR3 coding DNA: TGTGCCAGCAGTCTAGCGGAGTCCACAGATACGCAGTATTTT. Translated: CASSLAESTDTQYF. This chain joins TRBV6-5 and TRBJ2-3; 7 bases are shared with TRBD2. CDR3 length: 14 amino acids. CDR1 is MNHEY and CDR2 is SVGAGI in the germline V gene. V was pared by 5 bases and J by 2 bases, with 4 bases of the junction left unmatched.

This clone has a single count. J is TRBJ2-7 and V is TRBV7-2; 7 bases line up with TRBD1. CDR3 length: 15 residues. From germline, CDR1 is SGHTA and CDR2 FQGNSA. J gave up 2 bases and V 3 bases, and 7 bases lay outside the gene matches. The CDR3 region has the DNA TGTGCCAGCAGCTTGCAGTTGGGACAGACCTACGAGCAGTACTTC. Amino acids: CASSLQLGQTYEQYF.

This clone was detected once. This chain joins TRBV18 and TRBJ2-7; no reliable D call. The CDR3 is made up of 15 amino acids. The V end was cut by 1 base, the J end by 0 bases, with 10 bases between. The germline V gene encodes CDR1 KGHSH and CDR2 LQKENI. The CDR3 sequence is CASSPLEFASYEQYF. Here the CDR3 DNA reads TGTGCCAGCTCACCACTCGAGTTCGCCTCCTACGAGCAGTACTTC.

This clone appeared a few times. V and J are TRBV16 and TRBJ2-2; 7 bases line up with TRBD1. Germline assignment: CDR1 KGHSY and CDR2 FQNENV. The CDR3 runs to 15 residues. Trimming removed 9 bases from V and 4 bases from J; junction bases left unmatched: 11. CDR3 protein: CASVDSYRGTGELFF. CDR3 DNA sequence: TGTGCCAGTGTTGACTCTTACAGGGGCACCGGGGAGCTGTTTTTT.

The J gene is TRBJ2-7, the V gene TRBV29-1, with D possibly TRBD2 on 5 matching bases. The germline V gene has CDR1 SQVTM and CDR2 ANQGSEA. CDR3 length equals 12 residues. Trimming took 7 bases from V and 0 from J, leaving 10 bases between them. The CDR3 sequence is CSAGLTSYEQYF. CDR3 DNA: TGCAGCGCAGGACTGACCTCCTACGAGCAGTACTTC.

This chain links TRBV28 with TRBJ2-7; TRBD2 agrees at 7 bases. V lost 2 bases, J lost 3 bases, and 7 bases stayed unmatched. CDR1 and CDR2 from the germline V gene are MDHEN and SYDVKM. The CDR3 loop spans 15 amino acids. The CDR3 sequence: CASSLKRRGSYEQYF. CDR3 coding DNA: TGTGCCAGCAGTTTAAAGAGACGCGGGAGCTACGAGCAGTACTTC.

The gene calls are TRBV7-2 and TRBJ2-7; a weak D match, TRBD2 (5 bases). Per the germline V gene, CDR1 is SGHTA and CDR2 is FQGNSA. CDR3 length: 14 amino acids. Deletions cut 1 base from V and 0 bases from J, with 7 bases between. The CDR3 region is CASSLGSGSYEQYF. CDR3 sequence (DNA): TGTGCCAGCAGCTTAGGGAGCGGCTCCTACGAGCAGTACTTC.